The sequence of this T cell receptor (beta chain) was determined in a study of cytomegalovirus exposure and HLA in healthy donors (dated by TCRdb to about 2017). Background on the whole study: A later analysis indicated that the 90 to 150 validation repertoires were generated on the platform also employed for the 666 repertoires of the first cohort. Along with the approximately 700-subject first cohort, a separate validation cohort of roughly 110 different subjects was used. High-throughput TCR immunosequencing, statistical association of individual TCRs with disease status, and machine learning were combined to predict cytomegalovirus infection status. The aim of the study was to test whether cataloging public T cell receptors could identify signatures of past pathogen exposure.

About this clone: Its antigen is still unknown. Base quality data are lacking; no much larger clone is found one base away.

Overall study results and their limits: The study listed 150 to 200 TCR beta chains as associated with cytomegalovirus. The authors suggested that the approach could potentially be generalized to other disease states and immunological phenotypes. Of the cluster scores, around 95% were above 0 in a later analysis, which found that TCRs clustered in the first cohort also tended to co-occur in the 120 or so validation repertoires. The classifier was reported to diagnose cytomegalovirus status with high specificity and sensitivity in both the original cohort and the validation cohort. A later analysis lacked HLA typing for the validation cohort, so it scored co-occurrence in that cohort across all 120 or so repertoires. While some public TCRs were present in many individuals, most TCR sequences turned up only very rarely across donors. In vitro tests confirmed that three of the cytomegalovirus-associated TCR beta chains recognize cytomegalovirus antigens.

The CDR3 holds 17 amino acids from the cysteine to the phenylalanine. Left in the record is the CDR3 DNA by itself, 51 bases read in frame from the first base. The CDR1 and CDR2 encoded by the germline V gene are SGHAT and FQNNGV. Here V drops 1 base and J drops 6 bases, and the junction holds 8 bases not matched to any gene. The library was built by means of the immunoSEQ multiplex PCR assay. The authors processed their data as follows. A statistical classification framework was developed to diagnose cytomegalovirus status using the catalog of TCR beta chain sequences. Not all clones reach the TCRdb copy of this immuneACCESS table, which keeps in-frame sequences only. Checked studies attribute under half of the gap to unresolved V genes and leave the rest unexplained. D and trimming were read from the DNA, whereas the V and J calls and clone size are those reported in that table. The sample contains 150,000 to 200,000 clones, roughly 82% of them found a single time. Of the sample, more than 1.1% falls within the top ten clones.

Separate from the roughly 700-subject first cohort, the validation cohort of roughly 120 subjects was the group to which the donors belonged. The receptor comes from a woman in her late teens or twenties in good health and CMV-seronegative. Sample: PBMCs. The rearranged segments are TRBV11-2 and TRBJ2-7; the junction holds 14 bases that match TRBD2. CDR3 reads: CASSLVLGLAGASEQYF. Here is the DNA: TGTGCCAGCAGCTTAGTTCTGGGACTAGCGGGAGCAAGCGAGCAGTACTTC.